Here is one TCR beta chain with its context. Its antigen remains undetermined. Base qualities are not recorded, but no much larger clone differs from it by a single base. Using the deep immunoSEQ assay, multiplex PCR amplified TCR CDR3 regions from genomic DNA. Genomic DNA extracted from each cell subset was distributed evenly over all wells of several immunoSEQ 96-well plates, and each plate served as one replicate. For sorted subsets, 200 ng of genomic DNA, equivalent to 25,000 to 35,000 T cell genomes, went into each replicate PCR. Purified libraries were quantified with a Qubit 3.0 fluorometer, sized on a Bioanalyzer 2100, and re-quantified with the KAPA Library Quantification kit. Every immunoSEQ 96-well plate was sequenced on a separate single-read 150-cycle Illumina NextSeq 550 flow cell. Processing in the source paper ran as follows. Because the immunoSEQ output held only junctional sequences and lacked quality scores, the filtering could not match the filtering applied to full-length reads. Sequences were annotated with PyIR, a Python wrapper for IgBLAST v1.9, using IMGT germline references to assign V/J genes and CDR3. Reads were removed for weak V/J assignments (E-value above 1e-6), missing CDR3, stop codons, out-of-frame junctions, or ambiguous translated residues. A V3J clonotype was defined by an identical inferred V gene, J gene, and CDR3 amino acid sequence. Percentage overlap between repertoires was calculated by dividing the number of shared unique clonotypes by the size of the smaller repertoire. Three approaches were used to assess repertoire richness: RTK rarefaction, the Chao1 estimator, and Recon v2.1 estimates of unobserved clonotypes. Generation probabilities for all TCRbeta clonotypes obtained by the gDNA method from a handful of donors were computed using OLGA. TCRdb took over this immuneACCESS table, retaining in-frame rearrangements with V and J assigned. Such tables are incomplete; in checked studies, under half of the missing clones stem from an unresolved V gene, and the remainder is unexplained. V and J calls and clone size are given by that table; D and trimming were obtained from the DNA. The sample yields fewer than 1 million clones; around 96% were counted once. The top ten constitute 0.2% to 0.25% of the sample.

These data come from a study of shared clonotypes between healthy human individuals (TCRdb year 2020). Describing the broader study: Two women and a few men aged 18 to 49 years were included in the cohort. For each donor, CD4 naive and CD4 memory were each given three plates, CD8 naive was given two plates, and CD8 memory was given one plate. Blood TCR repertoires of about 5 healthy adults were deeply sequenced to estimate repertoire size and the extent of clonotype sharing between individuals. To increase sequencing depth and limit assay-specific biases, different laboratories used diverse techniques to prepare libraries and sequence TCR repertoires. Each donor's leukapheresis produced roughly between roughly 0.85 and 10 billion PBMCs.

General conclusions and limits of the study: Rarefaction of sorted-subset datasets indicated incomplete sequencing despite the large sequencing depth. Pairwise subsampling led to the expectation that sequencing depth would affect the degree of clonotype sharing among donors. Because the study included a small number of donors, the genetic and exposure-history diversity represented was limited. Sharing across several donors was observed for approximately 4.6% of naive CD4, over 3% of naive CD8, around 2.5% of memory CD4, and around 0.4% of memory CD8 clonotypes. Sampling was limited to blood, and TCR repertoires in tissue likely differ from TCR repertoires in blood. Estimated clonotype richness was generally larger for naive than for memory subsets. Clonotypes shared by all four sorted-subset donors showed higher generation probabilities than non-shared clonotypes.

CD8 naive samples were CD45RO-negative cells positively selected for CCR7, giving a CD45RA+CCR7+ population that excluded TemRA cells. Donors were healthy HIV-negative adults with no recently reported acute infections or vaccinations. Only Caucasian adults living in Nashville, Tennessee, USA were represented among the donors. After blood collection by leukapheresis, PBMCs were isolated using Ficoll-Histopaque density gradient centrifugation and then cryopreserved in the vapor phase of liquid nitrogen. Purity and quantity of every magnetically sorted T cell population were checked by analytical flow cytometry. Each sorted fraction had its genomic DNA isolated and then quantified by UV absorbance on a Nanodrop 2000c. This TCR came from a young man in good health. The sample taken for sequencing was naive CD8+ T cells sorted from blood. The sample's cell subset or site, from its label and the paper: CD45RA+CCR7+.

The DNA sequence follows: TGTGCCAGCAGTGGCCCCGGGACAGGTGACCCCCGGGGAGCTTTCTTT. This is translated as CASSGPGTGDPRGAFF. The chain links TRBV25-1 with TRBJ1-1; 8 nucleotides in the junction match TRBD1. Via the germline V gene, CDR1 is MGHDK and CDR2 SYGVNS. After removal of 4 bases from V and 10 bases from J, the junction retains 17 bases not matched to a gene. The CDR3 numbers 16 residues from cysteine through phenylalanine. The CDR3 DNA has 48 bases and is translated from base 1.